Presented here are 23 T cell receptor beta chains from one specimen sequenced in a study of CD8+ T cells in alopecia areata. Sequencing used cDNA as its template, made by extracting RNA and reverse transcribing it. Clones were read by immunoSEQ multiplex PCR, and TCRdb kept only the in-frame ones, dropping some. The sample carries a few thousand clones, roughly 70% recorded once. The sample's treatment: oral pan-JAK inhibitor, 5-10 mg twice daily. Individuals with alopecia areata gave both lesional scalp punch biopsies and peripheral blood for collection. Sequencing was performed on skin, taken at week 24, from a patient treated with tofacitinib. The receptors were sampled from a human donor with alopecia areata.

The chain links TRBV7-9 to TRBJ1-2; TRBD1 is a possible D gene (6 bases). The CDR3 sequence is 13 residues long. Trimming took off 0 bases at V and 4 bases at J, with 6 bases between the two ends. Germline loops: CDR1 SEHNR, CDR2 FQNEAQ (reference sequence). CDR3 bases: TGTGCCAGCAGCTTAGCGACAGGCTATGGCTACACCTTC. Its protein is CASSLATGYGYTF.

This clone was observed once. The gene calls are TRBV7-9 and TRBJ1-4; D may be TRBD1 (5 bases). The CDR3 runs 12 residues. Deletions cut 6 bases from V and 7 bases from J, with 9 bases between. The germline V gene has CDR1 SEHNR and CDR2 FQNEAQ (reference sequence). Here the CDR3 DNA reads TGTGCCAGCAGTCCGCAGGGTGAAAAACTGTTTTTT. Amino acid sequence: CASSPQGEKLFF.

This clone has just a few counts. The chain is built from TRBV7-2 and TRBJ1-5, with D tentatively TRBD1 (5 bases). Per germline, CDR1 SGHTA and CDR2 FQGNSA. The CDR3 spans 14 residues. V was trimmed by 3 bases and J by 1 base, leaving 7 bases between them. For the CDR3, the DNA is TGTGCCAGCAGCTTCCGGGACAGCAATCAGCCCCAGCATTTT. It specifies CASSFRDSNQPQHF.

V is TRBV10-3 and J is TRBJ2-7; 8 nucleotides match TRBD2. CDR1 is ENHRY, CDR2 SYGVKD, per germline. The trim removed 4 bases at V and 0 bases at J, leaving 8 bases unmatched. This CDR3 spans 16 amino acids. For the CDR3, the DNA is TGTGCCATCAGTGTATGGCGGGGGGAATTCTCCTACGAGCAGTACTTC. Protein: CAISVWRGEFSYEQYF.

V gene TRBV29-1 combines with J gene TRBJ2-2; D unresolved. V was shortened by 1 base and J by 4 bases, with 4 bases between the two germline ends. The germline CDR1 and CDR2 sequences are SQVTM and ANQGSEA. The CDR3 is made up of 12 amino acids. The CDR3: CSVEGPTGELFF. DNA of the CDR3: TGCAGCGTTGAAGGACCCACCGGGGAGCTGTTTTTT.

In regard to this clone: Because it lacks the conserved phenylalanine or tryptophan at the end, this CDR3 is likely a read error. The DNA is left out, because the CDR3 cannot be placed on it with certainty; the CDR3 is given as TCRdb lists it. The rearrangement links TRBV4-2 to TRBJ1-2. The CDR3 region is 17 residues in length, termini included. In germline, CDR1 is LGHNA, CDR2 YNFKEQ. CDR3 residues: CASSKAPKVERPMATPS.

The chain has TRBV7-8 and TRBJ1-2; TRBD1 aligns across 7 bases. The J segment lost 3 bases and the V segment lost 4 bases, leaving 5 bases of the junction unmatched. The CDR3 spans 14 residues. In germline, CDR1 is SGHVS, CDR2 FQNEAQ. CDR3 nucleotides: TGTGCCAGCAGCTCCTACAGGGGCGACTATGGCTACACCTTC. It yields the protein CASSSYRGDYGYTF.

With regard to this clone: Other DNA sequences in this specimen translate into the identical CDR3. The chain recombines TRBV10-3 with TRBJ1-5, with TRBD1 identical over 9 bases. The V gene's germline CDR1 is ENHRY and CDR2 SYGVKD. V shed 2 bases and J 1 base; nucleotides not matched to a gene: 3. The length of the CDR3 is 16 residues. The CDR3 here is CAISEGTGISNQPQHF. The CDR3 DNA is TGTGCCATCAGTGAGGGGACAGGGATAAGCAATCAGCCCCAGCATTTT.

This clone was observed a few times. V and J are TRBV6-1 and TRBJ2-5; D gene uncertain. V was shortened by 2 bases and J by 5 bases, with 12 bases between the two germline ends. The CDR3 covers 14 residues. Germline V CDR1 and CDR2: MNHNS, SASEGT. This CDR3 reads CASSERPNGETQYF. CDR3 DNA sequence: TGTGCCAGCAGTGAAAGGCCTAATGGGGAGACCCAGTACTTC.

This sequence joins TRBV7-9 and TRBJ2-3; D is possibly TRBD1 (5 bases). V dropped 2 bases and J dropped 0 bases, with 18 bases sitting between them. The V gene's germline CDR1 is SEHNR and CDR2 FQNEAQ (reference sequence). This CDR3 is built from 18 residues. CDR3 sequence: CASSLSSSADTSTDTQYF. As DNA, the CDR3 is TGTGCCAGCAGCTTATCGTCTTCTGCGGACACTAGCACAGATACGCAGTATTTT.

The chain links TRBV6-5 to TRBJ2-5, with D possibly called TRBD1 or TRBD2 (5 bases each). The tail of the sequence fits TRBJ2-7 better, so the J call may be wrong. The CDR3 totals 13 residues. CDR1 is MNHEY, CDR2 SVGAGI, per germline. The CDR3 loop is CASGTGNSYEQYF. The CDR3, as DNA: TGTGCCAGCGGGACGGGGAACTCCTACGAGCAGTACTTC.

The chain employs TRBV30 and TRBJ2-2; D remains unclear. CDR1 and CDR2 (germline): GTSNPN, SVGIG (reference sequence). The CDR3 length is 15 residues. V was cut by 7 bases and J by 5 bases, with 20 bases left in between. DNA of the CDR3: TGTGCCTTGGAACAAGACGGAGCAAAAACCGGGGAGCTGTTTTTT. It specifies CALEQDGAKTGELFF.

The J gene is TRBJ1-1, the V gene TRBV5-1, with a possible D match to TRBD1 (5 bases). The CDR3 totals 15 residues. CDR1 SGHRS and CDR2 YFSETQ come from the germline V gene. V was cut by 0 bases and J by 1 base, with 10 bases left in between. CDR3 protein: CASSLGFQGNTEAFF. The CDR3 bases are TGCGCCAGCAGCTTGGGTTTCCAGGGGAACACTGAAGCTTTCTTT.

This clone was seen a single time. The chain combines TRBV4-2 with TRBJ1-6; D gene unclear. V was shortened by 5 bases and J by 7 bases, with 15 bases between the two germline ends. Germline CDR1 and CDR2: LGHNA and YNFKEQ. This CDR3 has 15 amino acids. The CDR3 DNA sequence: TGTGCCAGCAGCGGTCGGCAGGAGGGAAATTCACCCCTCCACTTT. This translates into CASSGRQEGNSPLHF.

The rearrangement joins TRBV7-8 to TRBJ2-7; possibly TRBD2 for D (6 bases). Germline V gene lookup returns CDR1 SGHVS and CDR2 FQNEAQ. This CDR3 has 16 amino acids. V lost 5 bases to trimming and J lost 3 bases, with 20 bases between them. The CDR3 is CASSRRGSGPGYEQYF. In nucleotides, the CDR3 is TGTGCCAGCAGCCGACGGGGGTCAGGCCCCGGCTACGAGCAGTACTTC.

This chain uses TRBV5-1 with TRBJ2-2; D is perhaps TRBD2 (6 bases). The CDR3 totals 15 residues. Trimming took off 2 bases at V and 3 bases at J, with 11 bases between the two ends. Germline V gene sequence: CDR1 SGHRS, CDR2 YFSETQ. The CDR3 region is CASSLRRDHTGELFF. Here the CDR3 DNA reads TGCGCCAGCAGCTTACGGAGGGACCACACCGGGGAGCTGTTTTTT.

This clone occurred once. This chain connects TRBV27 to TRBJ1-1; no clear D gene. The CDR3 totals 14 residues. Per the germline V gene, CDR1 is MNHEY and CDR2 is SMNVEV (reference sequence). V was pared by 10 bases and J by 1 base, with 16 bases between. CDR3 sequence: CATPPEVKNTEAFF. The CDR3, as DNA: TGTGCCACCCCCCCCGAAGTCAAGAACACTGAAGCTTTCTTT.

The DNA for the CDR3 is TGTGCCAGCAGCTCGACAGGGCTCCCAGATACGCAGTATTTT. It is translated as CASSSTGLPDTQYF. This sequence joins TRBV7-2 and TRBJ2-3, with TRBD1 identical over 7 bases. J lost 4 bases, V lost 4 bases, and 5 bases had no gene match. Looked up from germline, CDR1 is SGHTA and CDR2 is FQGNSA. The CDR3 is 14 amino acids.

The chain recombines TRBV19 with TRBJ2-1; TRBD2 is a possible D gene (6 bases). CDR1 is LNHDA, CDR2 SQIVND, per germline (reference sequence). V was cut by 2 bases and J by 9 bases, with 20 bases left in between. The length of the CDR3 is 16 residues. As DNA, the CDR3 is TGTGCCAGTAGTATACGATCCCTCCGGGACTTTGGTGAGCAGTTCTTC. Translating gives CASSIRSLRDFGEQFF.

The V call is TRBV7-9, the J call TRBJ2-7; tentative D call: TRBD2 (5 bases). Trimming took off 5 bases at V and 5 bases at J, with 10 bases between the two ends. This CDR3 has 12 amino acids. CDR1 and CDR2 from the germline V gene are SEHNR and FQNEAQ (reference sequence). Here the CDR3 DNA reads TGTGCCAGCAGCCCCTCCGGGGACGAGCAGTACTTC. Protein sequence: CASSPSGDEQYF.

The gene calls are TRBV7-2 and TRBJ2-7; a possible D gene is TRBD2 (6 bases). V was clipped by 0 bases and J by 5 bases, with 14 bases between them. There are 15 residues in the CDR3. Per germline, CDR1 SGHTA and CDR2 FQGNSA. The CDR3 sequence: CASSLAWGDWHEQYF. Here the CDR3 DNA reads TGTGCCAGCAGCTTAGCCTGGGGGGATTGGCACGAGCAGTACTTC. The whole variable domain, filled in from reference TRBV7-2 and TRBJ2-7, reads GAGVSQSPSNKVTEKGKDVELRCDPISGHTALYWYRQSLGQGLEFLIYFQGNSAPDKSGLPSDRFSAERTGGSVSTLTIQRTQQEDSAVYLCASSLAWGDWHEQYFGPGTRLTVT.

V is TRBV2 and J is TRBJ2-2; D is uncertain. Germline V CDR1 and CDR2: SNHLY, FYNNEI. V dropped 6 bases and J dropped 1 base, with 9 bases sitting between them. This CDR3 region has 14 residues. DNA for the CDR3: TGTGCCAGCAGGATAGAGAAGAACACCGGGGAGCTGTTTTTT. It specifies CASRIEKNTGELFF. The variable domain in full, with the rest retrieved from reference TRBV2 and TRBJ2-2, is EPEVTQTPSHQVTQMGQEVILRCVPISNHLYFYWYRQILGQKVEFLVSFYNNEISEKSEIFDDQFSVERPDGSNFTLKIRSTKLEDSAMYFCASRIEKNTGELFFGEGSRLTVL.

J is TRBJ2-2 and V is TRBV4-1; 9 bases map to TRBD2. J was trimmed by 7 bases and V by 4 bases; bases with no gene match: 16. Germline-derived CDR1 and CDR2 are MGHRA and YSYEKL. The CDR3 contains 18 residues. DNA for the CDR3: TGCGCCAGCAGCCGTACCGGGACTCGCGGGGGGGGCGGCGGGGAGCTGTTTTTT. It yields the protein CASSRTGTRGGGGGELFF.